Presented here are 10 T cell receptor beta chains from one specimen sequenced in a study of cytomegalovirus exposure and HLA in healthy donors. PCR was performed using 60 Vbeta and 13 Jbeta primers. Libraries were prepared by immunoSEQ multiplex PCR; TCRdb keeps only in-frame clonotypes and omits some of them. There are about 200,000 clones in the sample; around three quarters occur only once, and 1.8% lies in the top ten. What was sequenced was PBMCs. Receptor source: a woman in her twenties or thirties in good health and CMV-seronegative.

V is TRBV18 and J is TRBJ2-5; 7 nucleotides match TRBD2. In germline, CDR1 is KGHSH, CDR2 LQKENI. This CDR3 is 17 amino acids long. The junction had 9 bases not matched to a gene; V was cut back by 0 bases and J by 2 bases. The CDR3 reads CASSPPKGGGGQETQYF. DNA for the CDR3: TGTGCCAGCTCACCACCTAAAGGCGGGGGAGGACAAGAGACCCAGTACTTC.

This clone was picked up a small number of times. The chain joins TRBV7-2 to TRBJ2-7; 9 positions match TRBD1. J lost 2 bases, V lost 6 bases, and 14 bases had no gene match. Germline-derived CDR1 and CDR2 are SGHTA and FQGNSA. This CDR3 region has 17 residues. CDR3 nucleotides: TGTGCCAGCAGACATATGCGGGATGGGACAGGGACCTACGAGCAGTACTTC. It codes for CASRHMRDGTGTYEQYF.

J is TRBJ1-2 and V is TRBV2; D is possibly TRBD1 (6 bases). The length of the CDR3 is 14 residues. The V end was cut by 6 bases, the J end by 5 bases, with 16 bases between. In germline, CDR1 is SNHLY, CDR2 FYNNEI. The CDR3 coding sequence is TGTGCCAGCAGCGGACAATACAGGGATTATGGCTACACCTTC. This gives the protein CASSGQYRDYGYTF.

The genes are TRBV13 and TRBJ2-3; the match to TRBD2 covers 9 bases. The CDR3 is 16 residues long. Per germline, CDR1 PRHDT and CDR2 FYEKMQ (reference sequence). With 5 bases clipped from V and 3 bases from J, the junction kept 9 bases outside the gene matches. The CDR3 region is CASSLRGSGGTDTQYF. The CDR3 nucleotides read TGTGCCAGCAGCCTCCGTGGGAGCGGGGGGACAGATACGCAGTATTTT.

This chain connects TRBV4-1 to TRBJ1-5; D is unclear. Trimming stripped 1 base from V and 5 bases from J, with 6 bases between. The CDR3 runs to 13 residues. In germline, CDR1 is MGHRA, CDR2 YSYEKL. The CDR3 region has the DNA TGCGCCAGCAGCCAAGCTGTTTATCAGCCCCAGCATTTT. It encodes CASSQAVYQPQHF.

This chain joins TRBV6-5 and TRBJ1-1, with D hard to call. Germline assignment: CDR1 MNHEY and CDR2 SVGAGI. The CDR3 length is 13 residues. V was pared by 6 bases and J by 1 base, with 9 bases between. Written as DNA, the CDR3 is TGTGCCAGCAGCTTCCAGGAGAACACTGAAGCTTTCTTT. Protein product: CASSFQENTEAFF.

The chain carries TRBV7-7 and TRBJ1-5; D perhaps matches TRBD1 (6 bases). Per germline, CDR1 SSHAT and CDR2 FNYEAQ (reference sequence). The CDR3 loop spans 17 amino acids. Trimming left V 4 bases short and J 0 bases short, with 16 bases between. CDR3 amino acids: CASSSRSQGYSNQPQHF. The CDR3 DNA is TGTGCCAGCAGCTCCCGCTCCCAGGGGTATAGCAATCAGCCCCAGCATTTT.

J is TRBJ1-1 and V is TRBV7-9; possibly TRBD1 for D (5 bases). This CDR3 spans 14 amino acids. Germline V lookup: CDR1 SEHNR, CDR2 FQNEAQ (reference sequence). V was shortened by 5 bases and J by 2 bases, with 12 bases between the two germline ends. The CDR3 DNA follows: TGTGCCAGCAGCGCCGACACAGGAAACACTGAAGCTTTCTTT. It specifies CASSADTGNTEAFF.

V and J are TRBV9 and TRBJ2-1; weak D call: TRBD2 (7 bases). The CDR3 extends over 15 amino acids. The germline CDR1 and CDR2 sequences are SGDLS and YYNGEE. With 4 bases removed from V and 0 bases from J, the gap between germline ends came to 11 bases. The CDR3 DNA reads TGTGCCAGCAGCATCCGGGGGGCCTCCTACAATGAGCAGTTCTTC. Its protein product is CASSIRGASYNEQFF.

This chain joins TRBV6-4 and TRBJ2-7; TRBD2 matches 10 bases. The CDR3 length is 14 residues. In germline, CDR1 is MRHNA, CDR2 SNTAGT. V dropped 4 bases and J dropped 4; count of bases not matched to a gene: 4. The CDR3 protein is CASSASGGAYEQYF. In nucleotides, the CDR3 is TGTGCCAGCAGTGCTAGCGGGGGAGCGTACGAGCAGTACTTC.